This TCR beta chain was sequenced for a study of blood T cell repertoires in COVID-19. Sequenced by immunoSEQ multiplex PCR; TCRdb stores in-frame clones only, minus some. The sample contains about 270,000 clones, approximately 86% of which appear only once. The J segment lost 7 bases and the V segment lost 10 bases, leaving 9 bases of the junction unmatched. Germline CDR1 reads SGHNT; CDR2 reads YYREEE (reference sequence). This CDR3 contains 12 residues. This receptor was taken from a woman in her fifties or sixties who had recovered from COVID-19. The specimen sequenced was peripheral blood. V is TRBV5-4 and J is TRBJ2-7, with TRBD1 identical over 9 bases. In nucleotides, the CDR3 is TGTGCCGGTTGGGACAGGGAAGAGGAGCAGTACTTC. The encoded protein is CAGWDREEEQYF. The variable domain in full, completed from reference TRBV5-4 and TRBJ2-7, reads ETGVTQSPTHLIKTRGQQVTLRCSSQSGHNTVSWYQQALGQGPQFIFQYYREEENGRGNFPPRFSGLQFPNYSSELNVNALELDDSALYLCAGWDREEEQYFGPGTRLTVT.